The next 29 T cell receptor beta chains were all read from a single sample in a study of OX40 agonist ivuxolimab in advanced cancers. The protocol was immunoSEQ multiplex PCR, while the TCRdb copy is restricted to in-frame clones and leaves out a portion. The data show tens of thousands of clones, about 85% seen once. The specimen was CD4+ or CD8+ T cells sorted from blood, collected in a trial of the OX40 agonist ivuxolimab. These receptors all come from an adult with an advanced solid tumor such as melanoma, head and neck, liver or kidney cancer.

CDR3 in DNA: TGTGCCAGCAGTTCCGGGACAGGGTTTTCCTCCTACGAGCAGTACTTC. Residues: CASSSGTGFSSYEQYF. The V call is TRBV4-2, the J call TRBJ2-7; 9 positions match TRBD1. V gave up 6 bases and J gave up 0 bases; unmatched junction bases: 9. The CDR3 covers 16 residues. Germline V gene lookup returns CDR1 LGHNA and CDR2 YNFKEQ.

Only a few counts were recorded for this clone. The rearrangement uses TRBV7-2 and TRBJ1-2, with TRBD1 identical over 7 bases. The V gene end was trimmed by 1 base and the J gene end by 3 bases; junction bases not matched to a gene: 2. Germline V CDR1 and CDR2: SGHTA, FQGNSA. The CDR3 runs to 14 residues. In DNA, the CDR3 is TGTGCCAGCAGCTTAGTTGGGACAGACTATGGCTACACCTTC. Residues: CASSLVGTDYGYTF.

This clone was detected a few times. The V gene is TRBV7-9, the J gene TRBJ1-2; 7 nucleotides line up with TRBD1. The germline CDR1 and CDR2 sequences are SEHNR and FQNEAQ (reference sequence). V was pared by 5 bases and J by 4 bases, with 7 bases of the junction left unmatched. This CDR3 region has 14 residues. This chain's CDR3 is CASSRGQSSYGYTF. DNA for the CDR3: TGTGCCAGCAGCAGGGGACAGAGCTCCTATGGCTACACCTTC.

This chain connects TRBV10-3 to TRBJ2-3, with 8 bases matching TRBD1. Germline-derived CDR1 and CDR2 are ENHRY and SYGVKD. The V segment lost 10 bases and the J segment 0 bases; nucleotides outside the gene matches: 9. This CDR3 comprises 15 residues. CDR3 coding DNA: TGTGCCAGCCAAGGACAGGGCAGGAGCACAGATACGCAGTATTTT. Amino acids: CASQGQGRSTDTQYF.

V usage is TRBV5-4 and J usage is TRBJ2-7, with 16 nucleotides matching TRBD2. The CDR3 loop spans 18 amino acids. Trimming removed 8 bases from V and 6 bases from J; junction bases left unmatched: 17. Germline CDR1 reads SGHNT; CDR2 reads YYREEE (reference sequence). The CDR3 region is CASNPAGGLAGGPTEQYF. CDR3 nucleotides: TGTGCCAGTAACCCCGCCGGGGGACTAGCGGGGGGGCCGACCGAGCAGTACTTC. The complete variable domain, with remaining parts taken from reference TRBV5-4 and TRBJ2-7, reads ETGVTQSPTHLIKTRGQQVTLRCSSQSGHNTVSWYQQALGQGPQFIFQYYREEENGRGNFPPRFSGLQFPNYSSELNVNALELDDSALYLCASNPAGGLAGGPTEQYFGPGTRLTVT.

The V call is TRBV12-5, the J call TRBJ1-5, with D uncertain. The CDR3 runs to 13 residues. Germline V gene sequence: CDR1 LGHNT, CDR2 FRNRAP. V was shortened by 1 base and J by 4 bases, with 5 bases between the two germline ends. CDR3: CASGLEGNQPQHF. In DNA, the CDR3 is TGTGCTAGTGGTTTGGAGGGAAATCAGCCCCAGCATTTT. The full variable domain, its missing parts supplied by reference TRBV12-5 and TRBJ1-5, is DARVTQTPRHKVTEMGQEVTMRCQPILGHNTVFWYRQTMMQGLELLAYFRNRAPLDDSGMPKDRFSAEMPDATLATLKIQPSEPRDSAVYFCASGLEGNQPQHFGDGTRLSIL.

There are a few counts of this clone. The chain recombines TRBV7-9 with TRBJ2-3; D unclear. Germline V gene sequence: CDR1 SEHNR, CDR2 FQNEAQ (reference sequence). This CDR3 spans 14 amino acids. The germline V and J ends were trimmed by 1 base and 2 bases, with 7 bases remaining between them. The CDR3 region is CASSLGGATDTQYF. CDR3 sequence (DNA): TGTGCCAGCAGCTTAGGAGGTGCCACAGATACGCAGTATTTT.

The J gene is TRBJ2-3, the V gene TRBV6-6; TRBD1 might be the D (6 bases). V gave up 8 bases and J gave up 8 bases, with 14 bases separating them. The germline CDR1 and CDR2 sequences are MNHNY and SVGAGI (reference sequence). This CDR3 contains 12 residues. DNA for the CDR3: TGTGCCAGCTGGGGAACAGGGTTTACGCAGTATTTT. Encoded protein: CASWGTGFTQYF.

J is TRBJ1-2 and V is TRBV29-1; the D gene is possibly TRBD1 (5 bases). Germline CDR1 reads SQVTM; CDR2 reads ANQGSEA. The CDR3 is 11 amino acids. V gave up 5 bases and J gave up 7 bases, with 11 bases separating them. The CDR3 region is CSVPWGVGYTF. CDR3 bases: TGCAGCGTTCCCTGGGGGGTTGGCTACACCTTC.

The gene calls are TRBV7-8 and TRBJ2-7; D is perhaps TRBD1 (6 bases). The V gene lost 2 bases and the J gene lost 2 bases, with 13 bases spanning the gap. This CDR3 is 15 amino acids long. Per the germline V gene, CDR1 is SGHVS and CDR2 is FQNEAQ. CDR3 bases: TGTGCCAGCAGCTTATTCCAGGGGCGAGCCTACGAGCAGTACTTC. Amino acids: CASSLFQGRAYEQYF.

V gene TRBV5-1 combines with J gene TRBJ1-4; 9 nucleotides agree with TRBD1. CDR3 length equals 14 residues. Trimming took 4 bases from V and 8 from J; bases not matched to a gene: 6. Germline lookup yields CDR1 SGHRS and CDR2 YFSETQ. The CDR3 loop reads CASSPRQGGEKLFF. The CDR3 DNA sequence: TGCGCCAGCAGCCCCCGACAGGGGGGGGAAAAACTGTTTTTT.

CDR3 loop: CASSLDPTRDSEKYF. DNA of the CDR3: TGTGCCAGCAGCTTAGACCCCACGCGGGACTCGGAGAAGTACTTC. V gene TRBV11-2 combines with J gene TRBJ2-7; D may be TRBD2 (6 bases). CDR1 is SGHAT, CDR2 FQNNGV, per germline. Trimming took off 0 bases at V and 11 bases at J, with 20 bases between the two ends. This CDR3 has 15 amino acids.

The chain links TRBV7-9 to TRBJ2-1; no firm D call. V was trimmed by 1 base and J by 0 bases, leaving 10 bases between them. The CDR3 extends over 16 amino acids. Per germline, CDR1 SEHNR and CDR2 FQNEAQ (reference sequence). The CDR3 loop reads CASSLDAWPSYNEQFF. CDR3 in DNA: TGTGCCAGCAGCTTAGACGCTTGGCCCTCCTACAATGAGCAGTTCTTC.

The chain joins TRBV2 to TRBJ1-1; 8 bases are shared with TRBD1. This CDR3 is 16 amino acids long. The trim removed 6 bases at V and 2 bases at J, leaving 11 bases unmatched. CDR1 is SNHLY and CDR2 is FYNNEI in the germline V gene. Written as DNA, the CDR3 is TGTGCCAGCAGCGCCCGTAGGACAGGGCTTAACACTGAAGCTTTCTTT. Encoded protein: CASSARRTGLNTEAFF.

V gene TRBV19 combines with J gene TRBJ1-1, with 8 bases that match TRBD1. This CDR3 has 16 residues. V trimming: 3 bases; J trimming: 6 bases; junction bases outside the gene matches: 12. Per germline, CDR1 LNHDA and CDR2 SQIVND (reference sequence). The CDR3 spells CASSMVQGVPTAEAFF. CDR3 DNA: TGTGCCAGTAGTATGGTACAGGGGGTACCCACCGCTGAAGCTTTCTTT.

This sequence joins TRBV29-1 and TRBJ1-1; D remains unclear. Germline CDR1 is SQVTM and CDR2 is ANQGSEA. Trimming removed 1 base at V and 7 bases at J, with 10 bases between. CDR3 size: 12 residues. The CDR3 loop reads CSVEGVGSEAFF. For the CDR3, the DNA is TGCAGCGTTGAAGGGGTAGGCAGTGAAGCTTTCTTT.

The genes are TRBV29-1 and TRBJ2-5; D gene ambiguous. Germline values: CDR1 SQVTM, CDR2 ANQGSEA. V was pared by 7 bases and J by 9 bases, with 12 bases between. The CDR3 loop spans 10 amino acids. CDR3 region: CSGSDEAQYF. CDR3 sequence (DNA): TGCAGCGGTTCCGATGAGGCCCAGTACTTC.

The CDR3 here is CASSYSVYQPQHF. The CDR3 DNA sequence: TGTGCCAGCAGTTACTCGGTCTATCAGCCCCAGCATTTT. V gene TRBV6-5 combines with J gene TRBJ1-5, with unresolved D. From germline, CDR1 is MNHEY and CDR2 SVGAGI. The CDR3 runs to 13 residues. Trimming pared 0 bases from V and 5 bases from J, leaving 5 bases between.

The V gene is TRBV10-3, the J gene TRBJ2-1; TRBD1 agrees at 8 bases. This CDR3 is built from 16 residues. Trimming removed 4 bases from V and 2 bases from J; junction bases left unmatched: 7. Germline V gene lookup returns CDR1 ENHRY and CDR2 SYGVKD. As DNA, the CDR3 is TGTGCCATCAGTGGGGCAGGGGGCGGCCCCTACAATGAGCAGTTCTTC. It specifies CAISGAGGGPYNEQFF.

The chain combines TRBV7-3 with TRBJ2-1; D unresolved. V was pared by 9 bases and J by 10 bases, with 19 bases between. In germline, CDR1 is SGHTA, CDR2 FQGTGA. CDR3 size: 13 residues. This CDR3 is CARTILRFGEQFF. The CDR3 region has the DNA TGTGCCAGGACGATCTTGAGGTTTGGAGAGCAGTTCTTC.

The chain recombines TRBV7-8 with TRBJ2-3; 9 nucleotides align to TRBD2. The V segment lost 4 bases and the J segment 1 base; nucleotides outside the gene matches: 3. Germline V gene lookup returns CDR1 SGHVS and CDR2 FQNEAQ. This CDR3 contains 15 residues. The CDR3 reads CASSYIAGGTDTQYF. DNA for the CDR3: TGTGCCAGCAGCTACATAGCGGGGGGCACAGATACGCAGTATTTT.

This clone turned up a few times. The V and J genes are TRBV7-9 and TRBJ1-5; perhaps TRBD1 as D (5 bases). The CDR3 runs 14 residues. Germline V gene lookup returns CDR1 SEHNR and CDR2 FQNEAQ (reference sequence). The germline V and J ends were trimmed by 5 bases and 7 bases, with 15 bases remaining between them. The CDR3, as DNA: TGTGCCAGCAGCACTCAGGGTTCGGGGCAGCCCCAGCATTTT. Translation: CASSTQGSGQPQHF.

The chain combines TRBV6-1 with TRBJ1-5; D perhaps matches TRBD1 (5 bases). The CDR3 length is 16 residues. With 2 bases removed from V and 8 bases from J, the gap between germline ends came to 19 bases. Looked up from germline, CDR1 is MNHNS and CDR2 is SASEGT. The CDR3, as DNA: TGTGCCAGCAGTGAACCGGGACGGGTGTATCGGGAGCCCCAGCATTTT. This gives the protein CASSEPGRVYREPQHF.

The chain joins TRBV5-1 to TRBJ2-2; the D is unclear. The CDR3 length is 14 residues. V was shortened by 4 bases and J by 0 bases, with 7 bases between the two germline ends. CDR1 and CDR2 from the germline V gene are SGHRS and YFSETQ. The CDR3 is CASSGNTNTGELFF. CDR3 DNA sequence: TGCGCCAGCAGCGGGAACACGAACACCGGGGAGCTGTTTTTT.

The chain uses TRBV11-2 and TRBJ1-1; TRBD1 matches at 7 bases. The germline gives CDR1 SGHAT, CDR2 FQNNGV. There are 16 residues in the CDR3. V lost 5 bases and J lost 1; bases outside the gene matches: 10. The CDR3 is CASSSPSTGWNTEAFF. DNA of the CDR3: TGTGCCAGCAGCAGCCCATCGACAGGGTGGAACACTGAAGCTTTCTTT.

V and J are TRBV5-8 and TRBJ2-1, with D unclear. V lost 0 bases and J lost 3, with 10 bases in between. This CDR3 has 15 residues. Germline V gives CDR1 SGHTS, CDR2 YDEGEE. CDR3 bases: TGTGCCAGCAGCTTGGATCATGCTAACTACAATGAGCAGTTCTTC. Its translation: CASSLDHANYNEQFF.

The V and J genes are TRBV6-1 and TRBJ1-5; TRBD1 matches 8 bases. Germline V CDR1 and CDR2: MNHNS, SASEGT. The V and J ends lost 11 bases and 0 bases, in that order; junction bases with no gene match: 9. The CDR3 is made up of 15 amino acids. In DNA form, the CDR3 reads TGTGCCGGGGCAGGGGGCCCCTATAGCAATCAGCCCCAGCATTTT. Residues: CAGAGGPYSNQPQHF.

This chain connects TRBV5-8 to TRBJ2-3; 8 bases map to TRBD1. Germline V gives CDR1 SGHTS, CDR2 YDEGEE. The V and J ends lost 2 bases and 5 bases, in that order; junction bases with no gene match: 4. This CDR3 has 14 residues. The DNA for the CDR3 is TGTGCCAGCAGCTTCGGGACAGGAGTAGATACGCAGTATTTT. As protein: CASSFGTGVDTQYF.

The V gene is TRBV7-8, the J gene TRBJ1-1; D possibly corresponds to TRBD1 (6 bases). CDR3 length: 17 amino acids. The V end was cut by 5 bases, the J end by 0 bases, with 19 bases between. The germline CDR1 and CDR2 sequences are SGHVS and FQNEAQ. The CDR3 DNA reads as TGTGCCAGCAGCAAAGGGGGGACTCCTGCCCTGAACACTGAAGCTTTCTTT. Its translation: CASSKGGTPALNTEAFF.